The T cell receptor beta chain under discussion was sequenced for a study of beta chain features in type 1 diabetes. General study points: The study found moderately but significantly shorter TCRB CDR3s in all four CD4+ subsets of Type 1 diabetes patients.

Expressed TCRB transcripts were sequenced after all isolated RNA was converted to cDNA. Samples of naive, central memory and regulatory T cells yielded a mean of about 3.9 million reads. TCRdb's copy holds only in-frame clones and misses some; the assay was immunoSEQ multiplex PCR. The table shows about 710,000 clones, with more than 12% occurring only once. Sorting gave populations that all exceeded 95% purity. As for this clone: Its target is not known.

V was clipped by 5 bases and J by 4 bases; unmatched bases: 13. CDR3 size: 19 residues. Germline V gene data show CDR1 as LNHDA and CDR2 as SQIVND (reference sequence). The V and J genes are TRBV19 and TRBJ2-2; 13 bases are a match to TRBD2. This sequence was found in a young man with type 1 diabetes. Sequencing was done on a sample of naive CD4+ T cells from blood. The chain's CDR3 is CASSALLAGGPDGTGELFF. CDR3 DNA: TGTGCCAGTAGTGCCCTACTAGCGGGAGGGCCCGATGGCACCGGGGAGCTGTTTTTT. The full variable domain, completed using reference TRBV19 and TRBJ2-2, is DGGITQSPKYLFRKEGQNVTLSCEQNLNHDAMYWYRQDPGQGLRLIYYSQIVNDFQKGDIAEGYSVSREKKESFPLTVTSAQKNPTAFYLCASSALLAGGPDGTGELFFGEGSRLTVL.